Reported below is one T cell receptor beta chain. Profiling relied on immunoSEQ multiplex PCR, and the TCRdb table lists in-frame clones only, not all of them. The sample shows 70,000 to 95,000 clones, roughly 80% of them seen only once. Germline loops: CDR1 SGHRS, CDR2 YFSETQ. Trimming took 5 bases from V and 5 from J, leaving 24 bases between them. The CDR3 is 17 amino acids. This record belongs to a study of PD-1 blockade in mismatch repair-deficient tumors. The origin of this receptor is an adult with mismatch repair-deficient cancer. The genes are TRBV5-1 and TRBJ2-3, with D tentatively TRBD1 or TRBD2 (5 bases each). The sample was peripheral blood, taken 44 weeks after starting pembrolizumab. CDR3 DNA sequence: TGCGCCAGCAGTCTTGAACCGGGACCCTTCAGTGGAGATACGCAGTATTTT. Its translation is CASSLEPGPFSGDTQYF.